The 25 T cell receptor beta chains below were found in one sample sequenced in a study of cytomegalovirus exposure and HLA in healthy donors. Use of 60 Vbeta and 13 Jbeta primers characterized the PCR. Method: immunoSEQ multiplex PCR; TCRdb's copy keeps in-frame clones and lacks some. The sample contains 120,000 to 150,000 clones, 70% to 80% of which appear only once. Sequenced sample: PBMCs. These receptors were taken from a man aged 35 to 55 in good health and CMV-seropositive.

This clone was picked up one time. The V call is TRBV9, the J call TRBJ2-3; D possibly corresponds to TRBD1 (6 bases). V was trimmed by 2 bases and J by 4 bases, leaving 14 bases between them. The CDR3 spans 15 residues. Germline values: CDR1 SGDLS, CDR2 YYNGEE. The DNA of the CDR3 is TGTGCCAGCAGCGTGGGGGCAGGGATAGCAGATACGCAGTATTTT. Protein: CASSVGAGIADTQYF.

In nucleotides, the CDR3 is TGTGCCAGCAGCTTGGGAACCGACAGACGACAAGAGACCCAGTACTTC. Protein sequence: CASSLGTDRRQETQYF. The chain couples TRBV5-8 to TRBJ2-5, with D tentatively TRBD1 (5 bases). Germline CDR1 reads SGHTS; CDR2 reads YDEGEE. The V gene lost 0 bases and the J gene lost 2 bases, with 14 bases spanning the gap. There are 16 residues in the CDR3.

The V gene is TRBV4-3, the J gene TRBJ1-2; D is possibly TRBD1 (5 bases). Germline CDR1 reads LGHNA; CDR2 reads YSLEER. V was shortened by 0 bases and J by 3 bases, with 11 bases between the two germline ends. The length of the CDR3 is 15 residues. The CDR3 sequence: CASSQEGGGYYGYTF. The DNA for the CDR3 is TGCGCCAGCAGCCAAGAGGGGGGAGGATACTATGGCTACACCTTC.

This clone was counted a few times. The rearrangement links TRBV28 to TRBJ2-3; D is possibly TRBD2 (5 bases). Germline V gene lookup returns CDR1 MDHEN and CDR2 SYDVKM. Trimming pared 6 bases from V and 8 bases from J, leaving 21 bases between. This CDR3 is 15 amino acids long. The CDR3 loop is CASRVRVIESATQYF. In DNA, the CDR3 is TGTGCCAGCAGAGTGCGGGTTATTGAATCCGCTACGCAGTATTTT.

The CDR3 loop reads CASSVGTRDNEQFF. The CDR3, as DNA: TGTGCCAGCAGCGTGGGGACTAGGGACAATGAGCAGTTCTTC. This sequence joins TRBV9 and TRBJ2-1, with 8 bases matching TRBD2. The CDR3 is 14 residues long. Germline loops: CDR1 SGDLS, CDR2 YYNGEE. V lost 2 bases to trimming and J lost 5 bases; unmatched junction nucleotides: 3.

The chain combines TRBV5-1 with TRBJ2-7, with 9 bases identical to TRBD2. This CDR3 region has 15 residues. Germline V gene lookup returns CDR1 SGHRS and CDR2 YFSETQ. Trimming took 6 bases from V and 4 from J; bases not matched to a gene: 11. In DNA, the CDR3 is TGCGCCAGCACAGAGGGACCTAGCGGGAAGTACGAGCAGTACTTC. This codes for CASTEGPSGKYEQYF.

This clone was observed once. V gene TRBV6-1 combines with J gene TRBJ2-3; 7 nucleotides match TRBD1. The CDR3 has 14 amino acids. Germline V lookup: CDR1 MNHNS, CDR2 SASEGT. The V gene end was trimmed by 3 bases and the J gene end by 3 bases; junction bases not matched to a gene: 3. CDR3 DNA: TGTGCCAGCAGTGAGATGGGACAGACAGATACGCAGTATTTT. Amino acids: CASSEMGQTDTQYF.

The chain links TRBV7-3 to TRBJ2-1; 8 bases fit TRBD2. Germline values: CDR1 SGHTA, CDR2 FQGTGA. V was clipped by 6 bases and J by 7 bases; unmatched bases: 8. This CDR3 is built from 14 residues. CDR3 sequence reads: CASSREGSGNEQFF. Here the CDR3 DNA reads TGTGCCAGCAGTCGGGAGGGCTCGGGAAATGAGCAGTTCTTC. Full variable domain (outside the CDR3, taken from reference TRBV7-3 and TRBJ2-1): GAGVSQTPSNKVTEKGKYVELRCDPISGHTALYWYRQSLGQGPEFLIYFQGTGAADDSGLPNDRFFAVRPEGSVSTLKIQRTERGDSAVYLCASSREGSGNEQFFGPGTRLTVL.

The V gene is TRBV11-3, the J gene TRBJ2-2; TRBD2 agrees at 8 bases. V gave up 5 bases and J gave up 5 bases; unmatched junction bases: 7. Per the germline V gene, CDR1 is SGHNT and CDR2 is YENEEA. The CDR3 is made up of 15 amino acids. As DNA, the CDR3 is TGTGCCAGCAGCCCTAATAGCGGGAAGACCGGGGAGCTGTTTTTT. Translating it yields CASSPNSGKTGELFF. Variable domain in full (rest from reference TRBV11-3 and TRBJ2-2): EAGVVQSPRYKIIEKKQPVAFWCNPISGHNTLYWYLQNLGQGPELLIRYENEEAVDDSQLPKDRFSAERLKGVDSTLKIQPAELGDSAVYLCASSPNSGKTGELFFGEGSRLTVL.

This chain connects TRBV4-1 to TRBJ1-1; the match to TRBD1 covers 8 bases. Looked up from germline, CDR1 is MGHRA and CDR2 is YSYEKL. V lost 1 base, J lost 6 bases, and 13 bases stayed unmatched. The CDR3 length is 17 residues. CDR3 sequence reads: CASSQGAGGPLGAEAFF. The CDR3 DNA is TGCGCCAGCAGCCAAGGGGCAGGGGGCCCACTGGGAGCTGAAGCTTTCTTT.

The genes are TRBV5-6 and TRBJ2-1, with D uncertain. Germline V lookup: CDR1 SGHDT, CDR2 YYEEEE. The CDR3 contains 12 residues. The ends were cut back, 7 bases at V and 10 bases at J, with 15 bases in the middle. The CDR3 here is CASQVRDSEQFF. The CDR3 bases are TGTGCCAGCCAAGTTCGAGACTCGGAGCAGTTCTTC.

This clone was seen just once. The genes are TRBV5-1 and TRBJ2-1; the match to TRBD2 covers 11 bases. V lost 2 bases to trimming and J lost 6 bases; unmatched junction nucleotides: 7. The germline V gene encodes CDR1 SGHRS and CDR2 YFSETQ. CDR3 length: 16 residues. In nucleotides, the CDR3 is TGCGCCAGCAGCTTCGTCGGGACTAGCGGACCCAATGAGCAGTTCTTC. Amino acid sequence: CASSFVGTSGPNEQFF.

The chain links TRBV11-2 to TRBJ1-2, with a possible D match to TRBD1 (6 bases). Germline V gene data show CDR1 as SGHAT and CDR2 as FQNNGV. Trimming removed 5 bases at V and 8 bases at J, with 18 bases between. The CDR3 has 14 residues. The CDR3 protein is CASSLQGVNKGYTF. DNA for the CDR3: TGTGCCAGCAGCCTACAGGGTGTCAACAAAGGCTACACCTTC.

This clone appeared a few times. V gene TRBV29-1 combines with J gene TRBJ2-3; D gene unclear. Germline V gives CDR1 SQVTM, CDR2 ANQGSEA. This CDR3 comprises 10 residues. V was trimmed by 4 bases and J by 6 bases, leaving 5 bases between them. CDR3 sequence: CSVGGDTQYF. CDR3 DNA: TGCAGCGTTGGCGGTGATACGCAGTATTTT.

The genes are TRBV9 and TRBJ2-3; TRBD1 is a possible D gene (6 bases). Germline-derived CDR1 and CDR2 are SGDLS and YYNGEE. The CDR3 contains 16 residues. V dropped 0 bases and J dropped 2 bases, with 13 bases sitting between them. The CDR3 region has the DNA TGTGCCAGCAGCGTAGGAGGCAGGGGTCTCACAGATACGCAGTATTTT. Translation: CASSVGGRGLTDTQYF. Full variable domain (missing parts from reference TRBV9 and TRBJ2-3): DSGVTQTPKHLITATGQRVTLRCSPRSGDLSVYWYQQSLDQGLQFLIQYYNGEERAKGNILERFSAQQFPDLHSELNLSSLELGDSALYFCASSVGGRGLTDTQYFGPGTRLTVL.

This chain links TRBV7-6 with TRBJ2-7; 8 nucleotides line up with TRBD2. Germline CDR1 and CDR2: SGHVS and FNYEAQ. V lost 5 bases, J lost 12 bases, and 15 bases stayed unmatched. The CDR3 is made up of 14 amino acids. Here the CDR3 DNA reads TGTGCCAGCAGCCCAGGATCCCAAAGACTAGCGCCGTACTTC. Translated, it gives CASSPGSQRLAPYF.

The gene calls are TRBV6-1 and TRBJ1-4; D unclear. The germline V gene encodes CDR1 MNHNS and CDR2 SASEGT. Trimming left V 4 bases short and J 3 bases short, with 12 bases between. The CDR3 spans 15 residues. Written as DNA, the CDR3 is TGTGCCAGCAGTGTCTTCTGGGCGTCTAATGAAAAACTGTTTTTT. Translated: CASSVFWASNEKLFF.

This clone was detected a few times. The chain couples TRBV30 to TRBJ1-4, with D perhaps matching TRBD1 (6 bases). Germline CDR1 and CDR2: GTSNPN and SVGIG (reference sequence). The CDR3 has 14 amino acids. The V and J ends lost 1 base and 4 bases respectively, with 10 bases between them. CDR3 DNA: TGTGCCTGGAGTGCAACAGGGAATAATGAAAAACTGTTTTTT. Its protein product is CAWSATGNNEKLFF.

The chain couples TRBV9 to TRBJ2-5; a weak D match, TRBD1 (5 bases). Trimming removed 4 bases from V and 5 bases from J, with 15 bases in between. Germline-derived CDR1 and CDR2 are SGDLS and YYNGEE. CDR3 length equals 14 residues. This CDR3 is CASSPGQRLETQYF. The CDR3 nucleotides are TGTGCCAGCAGCCCTGGACAAAGGCTTGAGACCCAGTACTTC.

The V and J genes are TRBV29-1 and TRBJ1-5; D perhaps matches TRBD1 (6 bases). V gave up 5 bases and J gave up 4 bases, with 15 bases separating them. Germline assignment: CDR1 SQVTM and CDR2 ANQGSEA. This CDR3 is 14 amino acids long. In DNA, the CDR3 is TGCAGCGTTCTGGGGGCCGGACATAATCAGCCCCAGCATTTT. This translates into CSVLGAGHNQPQHF.

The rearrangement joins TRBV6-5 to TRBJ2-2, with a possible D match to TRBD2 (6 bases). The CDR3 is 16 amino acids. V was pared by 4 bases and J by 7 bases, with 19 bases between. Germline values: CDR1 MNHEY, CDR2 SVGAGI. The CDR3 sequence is CASSSRSGVALGELFF. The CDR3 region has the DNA TGTGCCAGCAGTTCCCGCTCGGGGGTCGCGCTCGGGGAGCTGTTTTTT.

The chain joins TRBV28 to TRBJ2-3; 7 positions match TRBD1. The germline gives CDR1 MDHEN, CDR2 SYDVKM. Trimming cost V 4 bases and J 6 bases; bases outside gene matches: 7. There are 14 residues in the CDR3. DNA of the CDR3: TGTGCCAGCAGTTACGCCACAGGGGCCGATACGCAGTATTTT. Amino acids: CASSYATGADTQYF. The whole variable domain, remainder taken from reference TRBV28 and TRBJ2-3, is DVKVTQSSRYLVKRTGEKVFLECVQDMDHENMFWYRQDPGLGLRLIYFSYDVKMKEKGDIPEGYSVSREKKERFSLILESASTNQTSMYLCASSYATGADTQYFGPGTRLTVL.

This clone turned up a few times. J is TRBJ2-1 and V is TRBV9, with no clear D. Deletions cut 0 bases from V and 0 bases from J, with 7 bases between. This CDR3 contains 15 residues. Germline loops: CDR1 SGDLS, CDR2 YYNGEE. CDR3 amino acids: CASSVDPSSYNEQFF. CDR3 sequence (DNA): TGTGCCAGCAGCGTAGATCCCAGCTCCTACAATGAGCAGTTCTTC.

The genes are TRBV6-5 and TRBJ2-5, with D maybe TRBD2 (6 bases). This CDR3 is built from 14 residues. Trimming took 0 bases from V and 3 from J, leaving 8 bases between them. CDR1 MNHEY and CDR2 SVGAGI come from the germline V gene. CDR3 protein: CASSYSGLKETQYF. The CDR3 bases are TGTGCCAGCAGTTACTCGGGACTCAAAGAGACCCAGTACTTC.

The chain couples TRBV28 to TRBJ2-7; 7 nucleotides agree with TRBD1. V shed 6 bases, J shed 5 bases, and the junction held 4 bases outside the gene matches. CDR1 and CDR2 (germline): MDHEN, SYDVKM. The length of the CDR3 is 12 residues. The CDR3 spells CASRQGWNEQYF. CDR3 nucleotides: TGTGCCAGCAGACAGGGGTGGAACGAGCAGTACTTC.